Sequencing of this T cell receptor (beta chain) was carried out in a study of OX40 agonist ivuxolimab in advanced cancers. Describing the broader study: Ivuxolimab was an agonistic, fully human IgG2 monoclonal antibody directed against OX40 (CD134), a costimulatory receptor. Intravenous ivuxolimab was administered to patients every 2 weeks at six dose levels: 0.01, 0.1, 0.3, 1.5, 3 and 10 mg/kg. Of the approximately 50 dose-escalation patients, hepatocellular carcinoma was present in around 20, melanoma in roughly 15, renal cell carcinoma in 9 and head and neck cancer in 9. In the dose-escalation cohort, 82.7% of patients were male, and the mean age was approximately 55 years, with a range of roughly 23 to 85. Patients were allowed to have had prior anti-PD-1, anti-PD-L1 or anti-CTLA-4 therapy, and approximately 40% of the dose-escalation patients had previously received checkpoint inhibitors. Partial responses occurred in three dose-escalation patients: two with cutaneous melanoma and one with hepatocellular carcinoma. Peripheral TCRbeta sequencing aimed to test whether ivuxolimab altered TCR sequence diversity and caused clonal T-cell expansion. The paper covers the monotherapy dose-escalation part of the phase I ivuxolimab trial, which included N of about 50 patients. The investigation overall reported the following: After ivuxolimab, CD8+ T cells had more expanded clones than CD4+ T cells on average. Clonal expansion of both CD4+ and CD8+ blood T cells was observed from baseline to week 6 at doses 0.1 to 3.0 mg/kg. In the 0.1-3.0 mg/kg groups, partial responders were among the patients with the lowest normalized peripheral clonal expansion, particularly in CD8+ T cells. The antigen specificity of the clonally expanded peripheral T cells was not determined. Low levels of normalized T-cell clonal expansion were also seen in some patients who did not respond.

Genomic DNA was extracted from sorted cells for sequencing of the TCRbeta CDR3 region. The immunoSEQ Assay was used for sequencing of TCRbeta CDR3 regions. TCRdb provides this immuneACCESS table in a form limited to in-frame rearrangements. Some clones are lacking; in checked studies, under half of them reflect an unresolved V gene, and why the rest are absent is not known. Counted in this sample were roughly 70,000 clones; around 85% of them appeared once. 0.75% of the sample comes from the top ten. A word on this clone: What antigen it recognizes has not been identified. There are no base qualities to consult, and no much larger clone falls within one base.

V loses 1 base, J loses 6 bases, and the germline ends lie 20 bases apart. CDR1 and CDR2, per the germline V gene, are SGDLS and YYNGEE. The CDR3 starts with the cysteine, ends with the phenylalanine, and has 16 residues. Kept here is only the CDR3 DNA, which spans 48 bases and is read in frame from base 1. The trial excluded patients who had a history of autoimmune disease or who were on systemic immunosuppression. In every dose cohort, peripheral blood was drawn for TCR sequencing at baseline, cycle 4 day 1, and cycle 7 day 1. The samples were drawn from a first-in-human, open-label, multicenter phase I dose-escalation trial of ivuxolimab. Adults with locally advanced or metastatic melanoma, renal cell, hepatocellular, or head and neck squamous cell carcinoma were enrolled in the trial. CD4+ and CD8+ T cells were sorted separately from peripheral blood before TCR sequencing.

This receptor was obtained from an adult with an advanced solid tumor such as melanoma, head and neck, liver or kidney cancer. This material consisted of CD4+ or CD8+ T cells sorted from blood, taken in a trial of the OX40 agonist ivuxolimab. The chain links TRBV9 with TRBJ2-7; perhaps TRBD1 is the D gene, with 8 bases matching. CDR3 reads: CASSVSDRTGRAEQYF. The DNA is TGTGCCAGCAGCGTATCGGACCGGACAGGGAGGGCCGAGCAGTACTTC.